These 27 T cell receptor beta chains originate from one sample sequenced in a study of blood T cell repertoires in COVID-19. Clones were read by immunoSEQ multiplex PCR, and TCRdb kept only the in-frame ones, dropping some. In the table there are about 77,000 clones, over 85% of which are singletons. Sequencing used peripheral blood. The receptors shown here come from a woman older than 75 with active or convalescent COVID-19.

The CDR3 coding sequence is TGCGCCAGCAGCGATCAAACAGGGGTAGGTTCACCCCTCCACTTT. Encoded protein: CASSDQTGVGSPLHF. The chain has TRBV5-1 and TRBJ1-6; TRBD1 matches at 7 bases. V shed 4 bases and J 9 bases; nucleotides not matched to a gene: 10. This CDR3 comprises 15 residues. The germline V gene has CDR1 SGHRS and CDR2 YFSETQ.

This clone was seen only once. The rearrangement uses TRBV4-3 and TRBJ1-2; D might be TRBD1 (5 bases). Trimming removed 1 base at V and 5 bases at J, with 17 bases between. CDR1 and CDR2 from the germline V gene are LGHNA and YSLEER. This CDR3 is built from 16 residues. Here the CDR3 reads CASSQVSGRAPYGYTF. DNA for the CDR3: TGCGCCAGCAGCCAAGTATCGGGCAGGGCCCCGTATGGCTACACCTTC.

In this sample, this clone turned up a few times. This chain's CDR3 is CASSLGLAGFNEQFF. CDR3 DNA: TGTGCCAGCAGCTTAGGACTAGCGGGCTTCAATGAGCAGTTCTTC. The J gene is TRBJ2-1, the V gene TRBV7-6, with 10 bases identical to TRBD2. The junction had 3 bases not matched to a gene; V was cut back by 1 base and J by 6 bases. Per germline, CDR1 SGHVS and CDR2 FNYEAQ. The CDR3 is 15 amino acids.

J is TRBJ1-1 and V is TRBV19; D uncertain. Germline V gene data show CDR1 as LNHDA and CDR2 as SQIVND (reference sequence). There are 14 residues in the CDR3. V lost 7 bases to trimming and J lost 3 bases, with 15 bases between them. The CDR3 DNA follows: TGTGCCAGTACCCGTATCAGGTCGGACACTGAAGCTTTCTTT. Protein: CASTRIRSDTEAFF.

The CDR3 DNA is TGTGCCAGTAGTAGGTGGGGAGGAGACAATGAGCAGTTCTTC. It translates to CASSRWGGDNEQFF. The chain recombines TRBV19 with TRBJ2-1, with D tentatively TRBD2 (6 bases). From germline, CDR1 is LNHDA and CDR2 SQIVND (reference sequence). The CDR3 totals 14 residues. Trimming removed 4 bases from V and 5 bases from J, with 12 bases in between.

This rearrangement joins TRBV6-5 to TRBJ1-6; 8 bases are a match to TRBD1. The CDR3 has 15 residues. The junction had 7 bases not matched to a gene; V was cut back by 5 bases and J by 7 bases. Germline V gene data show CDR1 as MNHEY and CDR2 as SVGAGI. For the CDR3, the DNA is TGTGCCAGCAGTCAGGGGGCAGGTCGAAATTCACCCCTCCACTTT. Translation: CASSQGAGRNSPLHF.

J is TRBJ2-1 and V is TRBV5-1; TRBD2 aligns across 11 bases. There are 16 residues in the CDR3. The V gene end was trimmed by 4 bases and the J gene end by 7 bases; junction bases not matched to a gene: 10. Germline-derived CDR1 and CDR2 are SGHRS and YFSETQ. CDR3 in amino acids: CASSPLASGGRNEQFF. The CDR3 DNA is TGCGCCAGCAGCCCGCTCGCTAGCGGGGGGAGGAATGAGCAGTTCTTC.

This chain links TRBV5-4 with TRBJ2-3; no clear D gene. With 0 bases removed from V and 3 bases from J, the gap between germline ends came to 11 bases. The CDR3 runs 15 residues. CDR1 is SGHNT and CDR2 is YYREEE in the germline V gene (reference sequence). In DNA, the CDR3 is TGTGCCAGCAGCTTGGGCGGTTCGGGTACAGATACGCAGTATTTT. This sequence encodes CASSLGGSGTDTQYF.

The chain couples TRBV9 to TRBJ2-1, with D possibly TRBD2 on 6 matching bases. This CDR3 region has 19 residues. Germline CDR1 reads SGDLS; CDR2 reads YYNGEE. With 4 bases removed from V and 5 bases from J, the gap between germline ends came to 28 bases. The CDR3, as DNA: TGTGCCAGCAGCCCTCCCCTGAGTAGCGTGGGCCCGGGGGACAATGAGCAGTTCTTC. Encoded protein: CASSPPLSSVGPGDNEQFF. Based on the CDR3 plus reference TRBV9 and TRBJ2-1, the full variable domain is DSGVTQTPKHLITATGQRVTLRCSPRSGDLSVYWYQQSLDQGLQFLIQYYNGEERAKGNILERFSAQQFPDLHSELNLSSLELGDSALYFCASSPPLSSVGPGDNEQFFGPGTRLTVL.

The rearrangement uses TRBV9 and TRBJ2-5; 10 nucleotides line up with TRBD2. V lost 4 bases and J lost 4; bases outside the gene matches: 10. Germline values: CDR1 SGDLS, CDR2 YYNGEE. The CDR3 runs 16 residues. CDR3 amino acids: CASSTQGASGGETQYF. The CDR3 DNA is TGTGCCAGCAGCACCCAAGGGGCTAGCGGGGGAGAGACCCAGTACTTC. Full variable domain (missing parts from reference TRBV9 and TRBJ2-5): DSGVTQTPKHLITATGQRVTLRCSPRSGDLSVYWYQQSLDQGLQFLIQYYNGEERAKGNILERFSAQQFPDLHSELNLSSLELGDSALYFCASSTQGASGGETQYFGPGTRLLVL.

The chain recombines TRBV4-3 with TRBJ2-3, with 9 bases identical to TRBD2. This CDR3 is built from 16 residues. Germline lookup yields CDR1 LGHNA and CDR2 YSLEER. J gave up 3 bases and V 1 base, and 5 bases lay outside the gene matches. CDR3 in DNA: TGCGCCAGCAGCCAAGGCAGCGGGGGGCGGACAGATACGCAGTATTTT. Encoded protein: CASSQGSGGRTDTQYF.

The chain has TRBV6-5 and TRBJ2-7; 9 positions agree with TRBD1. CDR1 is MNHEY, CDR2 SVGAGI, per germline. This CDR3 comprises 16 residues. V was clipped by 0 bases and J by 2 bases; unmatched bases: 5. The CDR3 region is CASSYSRQGGTYEQYF. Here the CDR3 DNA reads TGTGCCAGCAGTTACTCTAGACAGGGGGGGACCTACGAGCAGTACTTC.

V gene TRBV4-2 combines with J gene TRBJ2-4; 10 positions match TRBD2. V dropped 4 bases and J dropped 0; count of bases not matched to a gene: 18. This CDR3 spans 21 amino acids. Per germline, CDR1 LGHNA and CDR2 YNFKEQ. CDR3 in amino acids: CASSPKPVGAGGLLAKNIQYF. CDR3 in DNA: TGTGCCAGCAGCCCCAAACCGGTCGGAGCGGGGGGGCTGCTAGCCAAAAACATTCAGTACTTC.

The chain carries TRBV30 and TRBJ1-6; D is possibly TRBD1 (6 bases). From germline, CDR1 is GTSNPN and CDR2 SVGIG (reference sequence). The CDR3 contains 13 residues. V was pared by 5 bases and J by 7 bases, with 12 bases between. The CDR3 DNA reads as TGTGCCTGGGGGAGGGGGGGGAATTCACCCCTCCACTTT. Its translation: CAWGRGGNSPLHF.

CDR3 sequence (DNA): TGCAGTGCTAGACAGAACTATGGCTACACCTTC. It codes for CSARQNYGYTF. This rearrangement joins TRBV20-1 to TRBJ1-2; D remains ambiguous. CDR3 length: 11 amino acids. V was trimmed by 2 bases and J by 2 bases, leaving 3 bases between them. In germline, CDR1 is DFQATT, CDR2 SNEGSKA (reference sequence).

The CDR3 sequence is CASSRTPSYQETQYF. In DNA form, the CDR3 reads TGTGCCAGCAGCAGGACACCTTCTTACCAAGAGACCCAGTACTTC. This rearrangement joins TRBV7-9 to TRBJ2-5; possible D gene TRBD1, 5 bases. The CDR3 runs 15 residues. CDR1 SEHNR and CDR2 FQNEAQ come from the germline V gene (reference sequence). Trimming removed 5 bases from V and 0 bases from J, with 13 bases in between.

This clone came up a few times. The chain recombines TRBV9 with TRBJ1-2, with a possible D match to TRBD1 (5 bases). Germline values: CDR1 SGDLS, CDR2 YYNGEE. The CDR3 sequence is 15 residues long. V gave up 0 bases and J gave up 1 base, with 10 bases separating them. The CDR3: CASSVGSGLNYGYTF. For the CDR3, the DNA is TGTGCCAGCAGCGTAGGTTCAGGGCTTAACTATGGCTACACCTTC.

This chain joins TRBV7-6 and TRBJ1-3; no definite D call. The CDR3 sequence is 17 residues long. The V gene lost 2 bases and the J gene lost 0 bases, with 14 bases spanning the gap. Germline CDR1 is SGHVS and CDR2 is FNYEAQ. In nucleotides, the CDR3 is TGTGCCAGCAGCTTATATGCACCCCCGAGCTCTGGAAACACCATATATTTT. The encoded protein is CASSLYAPPSSGNTIYF.

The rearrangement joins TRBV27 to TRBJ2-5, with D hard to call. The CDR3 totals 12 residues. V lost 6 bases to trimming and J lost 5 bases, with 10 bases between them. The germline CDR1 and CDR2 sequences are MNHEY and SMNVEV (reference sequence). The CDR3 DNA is TGTGCCAGCAGCCACAGCCCGGAGACCCAGTACTTC. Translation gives CASSHSPETQYF.

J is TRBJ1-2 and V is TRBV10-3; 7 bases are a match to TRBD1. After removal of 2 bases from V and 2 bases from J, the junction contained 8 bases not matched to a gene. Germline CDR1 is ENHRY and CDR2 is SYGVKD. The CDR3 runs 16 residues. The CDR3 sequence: CAISEIGARGNYGYTF. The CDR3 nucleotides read TGTGCCATCAGTGAGATCGGGGCCAGGGGGAACTATGGCTACACCTTC.

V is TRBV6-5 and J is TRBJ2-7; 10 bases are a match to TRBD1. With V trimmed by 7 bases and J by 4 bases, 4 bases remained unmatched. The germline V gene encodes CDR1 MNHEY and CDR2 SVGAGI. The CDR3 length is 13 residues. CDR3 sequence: CASIRDRGYEQYF. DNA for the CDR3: TGTGCCAGCATTCGGGACAGGGGATACGAGCAGTACTTC.

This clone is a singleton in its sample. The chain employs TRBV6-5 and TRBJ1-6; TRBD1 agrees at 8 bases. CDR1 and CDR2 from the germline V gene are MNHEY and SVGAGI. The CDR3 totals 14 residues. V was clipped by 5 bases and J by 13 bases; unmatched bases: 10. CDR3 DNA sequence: TGTGCCAGCAGTACCCGGACAGGGTCTGACCCCCTCCACTTT. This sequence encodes CASSTRTGSDPLHF.

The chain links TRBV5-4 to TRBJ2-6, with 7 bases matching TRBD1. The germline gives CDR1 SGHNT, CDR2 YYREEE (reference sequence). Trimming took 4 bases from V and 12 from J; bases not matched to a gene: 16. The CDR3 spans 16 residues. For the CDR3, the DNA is TGTGCCAGCAGCCCCACTGGGGACAGCTTGCCCGGCGTCCTGACTTTC. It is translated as CASSPTGDSLPGVLTF.

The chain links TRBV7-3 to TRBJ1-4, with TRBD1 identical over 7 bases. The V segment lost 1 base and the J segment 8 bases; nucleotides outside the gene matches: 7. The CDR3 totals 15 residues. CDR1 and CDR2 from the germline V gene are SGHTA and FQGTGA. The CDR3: CASSLMSQGGEKLFF. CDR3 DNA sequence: TGTGCCAGCAGCTTAATGTCCCAGGGGGGCGAAAAACTGTTTTTT.

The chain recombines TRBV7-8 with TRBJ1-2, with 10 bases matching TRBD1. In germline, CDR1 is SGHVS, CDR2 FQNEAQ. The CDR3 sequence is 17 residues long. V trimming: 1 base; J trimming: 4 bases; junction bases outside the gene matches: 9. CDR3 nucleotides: TGTGCCAGCAGCTTAGAATGGGGACAGGGGAGCAGCTATGGCTACACCTTC. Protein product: CASSLEWGQGSSYGYTF.

In nucleotides, the CDR3 is TGTGCCAGCAGTGAACGTAGTGCCTACGAGCAGTACTTC. Its translation is CASSERSAYEQYF. The chain is built from TRBV2 and TRBJ2-7; D unresolved. V shed 2 bases and J shed 2 bases, with 7 bases lying between them. The CDR3 covers 13 residues. Germline values: CDR1 SNHLY, CDR2 FYNNEI. The whole variable domain, filled in from reference TRBV2 and TRBJ2-7, reads EPEVTQTPSHQVTQMGQEVILRCVPISNHLYFYWYRQILGQKVEFLVSFYNNEISEKSEIFDDQFSVERPDGSNFTLKIRSTKLEDSAMYFCASSERSAYEQYFGPGTRLTVT.

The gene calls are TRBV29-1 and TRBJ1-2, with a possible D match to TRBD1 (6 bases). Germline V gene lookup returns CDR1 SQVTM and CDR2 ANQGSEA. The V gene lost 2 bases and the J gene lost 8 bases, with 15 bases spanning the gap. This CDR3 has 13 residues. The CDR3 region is CSVERDTRDGYTF. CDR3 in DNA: TGCAGCGTTGAAAGGGACACAAGAGACGGCTACACCTTC.